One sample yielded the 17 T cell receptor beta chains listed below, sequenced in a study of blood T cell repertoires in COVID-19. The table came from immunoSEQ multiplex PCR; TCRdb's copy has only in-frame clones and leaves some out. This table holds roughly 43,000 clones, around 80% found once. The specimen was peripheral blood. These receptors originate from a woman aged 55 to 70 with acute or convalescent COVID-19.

The CDR3 sequence: CASSESVQELKFF. CDR3 nucleotide sequence: TGCGCCAGCAGTGAGTCGGTGCAGGAATTAAAGTTCTTC. The chain is built from TRBV10-1 and TRBJ2-1; D gene ambiguous. The CDR3 contains 13 residues. The germline V gene has CDR1 WNHNN and CDR2 SYGVQD (reference sequence). Between the trimmed V and J ends, which lost 0 bases and 14 bases, there was a span of 14 bases.

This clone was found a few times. In nucleotides, the CDR3 is TGTGCCTGGAGTGACCCGACAGGGTCATCCTACAATGAGCAGTTCTTC. Its protein product is CAWSDPTGSSYNEQFF. The chain has TRBV30 and TRBJ2-1; TRBD1 agrees at 7 bases. Unmatched junction bases numbered 7, after V lost 1 base and J lost 1 base. Germline V gives CDR1 GTSNPN, CDR2 SVGIG (reference sequence). This CDR3 has 16 residues.

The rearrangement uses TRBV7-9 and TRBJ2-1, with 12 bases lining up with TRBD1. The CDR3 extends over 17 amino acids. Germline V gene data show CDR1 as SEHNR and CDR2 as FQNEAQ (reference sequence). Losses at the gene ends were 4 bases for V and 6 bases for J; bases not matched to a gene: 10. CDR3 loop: CASSSSVWDRGPNEQFF. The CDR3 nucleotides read TGTGCCAGCAGCTCAAGCGTCTGGGACAGGGGGCCCAATGAGCAGTTCTTC.

CDR3 coding DNA: TGTGCCAGCAGCTTCGCAGGACAGGGAGCCGGGGAGCTGTTTTTT. Residues: CASSFAGQGAGELFF. The chain recombines TRBV7-9 with TRBJ2-2; 8 bases match TRBD1. This CDR3 has 15 amino acids. The germline gives CDR1 SEHNR, CDR2 FQNEAQ (reference sequence). V was clipped by 3 bases and J by 6 bases; unmatched bases: 6.

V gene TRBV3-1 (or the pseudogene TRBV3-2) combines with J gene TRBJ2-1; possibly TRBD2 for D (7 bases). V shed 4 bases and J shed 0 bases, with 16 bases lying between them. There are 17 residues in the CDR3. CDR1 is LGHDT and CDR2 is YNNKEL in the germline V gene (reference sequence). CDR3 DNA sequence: TGTGCCAGCAGCCCCGGGGGGCCCGGGAGCTCCTACAATGAGCAGTTCTTC. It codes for CASSPGGPGSSYNEQFF.

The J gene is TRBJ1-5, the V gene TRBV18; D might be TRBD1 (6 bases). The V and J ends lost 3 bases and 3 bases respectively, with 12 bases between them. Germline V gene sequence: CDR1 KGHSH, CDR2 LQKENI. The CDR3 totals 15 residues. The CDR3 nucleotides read TGTGCCAGCTCACCTTCCGCAGGGGCCAATCAGCCCCAGCATTTT. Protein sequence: CASSPSAGANQPQHF.

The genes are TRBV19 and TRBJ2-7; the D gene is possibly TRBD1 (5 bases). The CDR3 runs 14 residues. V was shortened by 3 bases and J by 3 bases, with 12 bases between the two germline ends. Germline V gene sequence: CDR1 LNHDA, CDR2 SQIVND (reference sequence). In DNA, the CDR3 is TGTGCCAGTAGTATGGGTAAGGGGCGCTACGAGCAGTACTTC. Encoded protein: CASSMGKGRYEQYF. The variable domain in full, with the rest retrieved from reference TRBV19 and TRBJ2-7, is DGGITQSPKYLFRKEGQNVTLSCEQNLNHDAMYWYRQDPGQGLRLIYYSQIVNDFQKGDIAEGYSVSREKKESFPLTVTSAQKNPTAFYLCASSMGKGRYEQYFGPGTRLTVT.

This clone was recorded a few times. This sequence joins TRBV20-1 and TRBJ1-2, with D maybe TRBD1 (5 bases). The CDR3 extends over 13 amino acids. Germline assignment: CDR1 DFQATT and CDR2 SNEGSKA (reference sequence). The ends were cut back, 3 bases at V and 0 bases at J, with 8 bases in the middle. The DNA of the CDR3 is TGCAGTGCTAGTGAAGGGGCTAACTATGGCTACACCTTC. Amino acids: CSASEGANYGYTF.

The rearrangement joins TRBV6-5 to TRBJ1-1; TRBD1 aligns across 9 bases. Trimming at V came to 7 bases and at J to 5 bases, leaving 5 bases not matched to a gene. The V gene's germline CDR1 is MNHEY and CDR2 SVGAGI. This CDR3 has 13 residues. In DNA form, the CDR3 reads TGTGCCAGCACAAAGACAGGGGGTACTGAAGCTTTCTTT. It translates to CASTKTGGTEAFF.

The CDR3 is CASSLGDYGYTF. In nucleotides, the CDR3 is TGCGCCAGCAGCTTGGGAGACTATGGCTACACCTTC. This sequence joins TRBV5-1 and TRBJ1-2; D is uncertain. The CDR3 runs 12 residues. V lost 0 bases, J lost 3 bases, and 3 bases lay in between. Germline lookup yields CDR1 SGHRS and CDR2 YFSETQ. The entire variable domain, with the rest obtained from reference TRBV5-1 and TRBJ1-2, is as follows: KAGVTQTPRYLIKTRGQQVTLSCSPISGHRSVSWYQQTPGQGLQFLFEYFSETQRNKGNFPGRFSGRQFSNSRSEMNVSTLELGDSALYLCASSLGDYGYTFGSGTRLTVV.

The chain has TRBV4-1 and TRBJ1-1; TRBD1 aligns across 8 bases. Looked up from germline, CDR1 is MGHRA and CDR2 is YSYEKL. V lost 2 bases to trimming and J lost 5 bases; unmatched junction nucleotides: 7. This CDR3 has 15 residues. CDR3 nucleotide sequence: TGCGCCAGCAGCCAAAACGCAGGGGGCTATACTGAAGCTTTCTTT. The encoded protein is CASSQNAGGYTEAFF.

CDR3 sequence (DNA): TGTGCCACTATAGCGGGGGCGAACACCGGGGAGCTGTTTTTT. Translating gives CATIAGANTGELFF. The chain joins TRBV2 to TRBJ2-2; 9 bases agree with TRBD2. The CDR3 extends over 14 amino acids. V gave up 10 bases and J gave up 0 bases; unmatched junction bases: 3. Germline CDR1 reads SNHLY; CDR2 reads FYNNEI.

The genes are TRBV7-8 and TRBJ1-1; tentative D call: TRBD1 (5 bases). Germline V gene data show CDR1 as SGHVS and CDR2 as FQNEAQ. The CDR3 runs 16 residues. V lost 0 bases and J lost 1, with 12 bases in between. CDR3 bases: TGTGCCAGCAGCTTAGCGCTTCAGGGAGGGAACACTGAAGCTTTCTTT. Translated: CASSLALQGGNTEAFF.

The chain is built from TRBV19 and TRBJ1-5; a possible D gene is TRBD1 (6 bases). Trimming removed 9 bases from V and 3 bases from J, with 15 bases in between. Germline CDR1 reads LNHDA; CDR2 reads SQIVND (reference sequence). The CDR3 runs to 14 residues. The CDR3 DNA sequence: TGTGCCAGACAGGGCAAGAAGGCCAATCAGCCCCAGCATTTT. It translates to CARQGKKANQPQHF.

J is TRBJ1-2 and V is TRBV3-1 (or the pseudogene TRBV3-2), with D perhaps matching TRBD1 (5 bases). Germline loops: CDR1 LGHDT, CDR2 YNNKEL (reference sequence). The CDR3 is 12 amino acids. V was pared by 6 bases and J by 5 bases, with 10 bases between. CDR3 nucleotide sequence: TGTGCCAGCAGTTCAGACAGATATGGCTACACCTTC. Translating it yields CASSSDRYGYTF.

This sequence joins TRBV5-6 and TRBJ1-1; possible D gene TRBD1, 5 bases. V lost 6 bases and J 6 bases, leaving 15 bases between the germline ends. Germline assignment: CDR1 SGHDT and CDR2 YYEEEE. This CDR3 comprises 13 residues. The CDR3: CASTDGGRAEAFF. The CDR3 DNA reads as TGTGCCAGCACCGACGGGGGTCGCGCTGAAGCTTTCTTT.

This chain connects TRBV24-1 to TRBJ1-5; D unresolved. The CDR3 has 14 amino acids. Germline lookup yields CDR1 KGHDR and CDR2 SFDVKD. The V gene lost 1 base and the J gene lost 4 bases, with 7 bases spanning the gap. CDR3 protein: CATSDLAGNQPQHF. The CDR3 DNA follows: TGTGCCACCAGTGATTTAGCGGGGAATCAGCCCCAGCATTTT.